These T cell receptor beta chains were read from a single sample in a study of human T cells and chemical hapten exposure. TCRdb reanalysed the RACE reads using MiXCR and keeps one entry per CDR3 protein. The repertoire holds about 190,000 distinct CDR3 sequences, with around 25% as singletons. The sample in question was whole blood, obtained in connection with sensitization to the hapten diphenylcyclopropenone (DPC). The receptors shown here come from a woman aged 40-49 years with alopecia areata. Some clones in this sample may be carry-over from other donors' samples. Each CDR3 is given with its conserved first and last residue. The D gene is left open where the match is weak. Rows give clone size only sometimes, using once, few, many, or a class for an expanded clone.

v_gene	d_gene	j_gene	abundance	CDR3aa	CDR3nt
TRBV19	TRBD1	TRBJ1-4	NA	CASSTQGAGEKLFF	TGTGCCAGTAGTACTCAGGGGGCCGGAGAAAAACTGTTTTTT
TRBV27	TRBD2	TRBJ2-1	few	CASTRAGGGPGEQFF	TGTGCCAGCACCCGAGCGGGAGGGGGCCCTGGTGAGCAGTTCTTC
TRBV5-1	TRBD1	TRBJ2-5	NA	CASSLSTRQGEGETQYF	TGCGCCAGCAGCTTATCAACGCGACAGGGGGAAGGAGAGACCCAGTACTTC
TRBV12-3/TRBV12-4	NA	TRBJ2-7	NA	CASSFRAAANYEQYF	TGTGCCAGCAGTTTTAGGGCGGCTGCCAACTACGAGCAGTACTTC
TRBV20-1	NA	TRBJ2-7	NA	CSARGTDEQYF	TGCAGTGCTAGAGGCACCGACGAGCAGTACTTC
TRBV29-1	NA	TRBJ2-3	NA	CSVERGGDTDTQYF	TGCAGCGTTGAACGTGGAGGCGACACAGATACGCAGTATTTT
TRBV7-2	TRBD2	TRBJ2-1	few	CASSFKRLAGYNEQFF	TGTGCCAGCAGCTTCAAGAGACTAGCGGGATACAATGAGCAGTTCTTC
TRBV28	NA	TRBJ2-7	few	CASSPGLVSYEQYF	TGTGCCAGCAGTCCGGGACTGGTATCCTACGAGCAGTACTTC
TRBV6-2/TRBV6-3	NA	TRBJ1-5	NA	CASSSQVSNQPQHF	TGTGCCAGCAGTTCGCAGGTTAGCAATCAGCCCCAGCATTTT
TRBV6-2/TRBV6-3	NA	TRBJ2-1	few	CASTKMGDMSYNEQFF	TGTGCCAGCACCAAAATGGGGGACATGAGCTACAATGAGCAGTTCTTC
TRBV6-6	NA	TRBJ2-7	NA	CASREQGWGEQYF	TGTGCCAGCCGAGAACAGGGATGGGGCGAGCAGTACTTC
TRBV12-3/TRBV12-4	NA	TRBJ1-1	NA	CASRSSLAEAFF	TGTGCCAGCAGATCTAGTTTGGCTGAAGCTTTCTTT
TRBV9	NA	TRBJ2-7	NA	CASSVEGQGGGEQYF	TGTGCCAGCAGCGTAGAAGGGCAAGGAGGGGGCGAGCAGTACTTC
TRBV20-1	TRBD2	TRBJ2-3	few	CSAPGRLAGGTDTQYF	TGCAGTGCTCCCGGGCGTCTCGCGGGAGGCACAGATACGCAGTATTTT
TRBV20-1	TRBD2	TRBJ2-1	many	CSAKPLAGGYNEQFF	TGCAGTGCTAAACCCCTAGCGGGAGGTTACAATGAGCAGTTCTTC
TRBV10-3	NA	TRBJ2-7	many	CAIRGGTGAYEQYF	TGTGCCATCAGGGGGGGTACTGGGGCCTACGAGCAGTACTTC
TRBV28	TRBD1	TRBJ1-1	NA	CASSLTGTVTEAFF	TGTGCCAGCAGCCTCACCGGGACAGTCACTGAAGCTTTCTTT
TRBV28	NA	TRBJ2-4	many	CASSDRTKNIQYF	TGTGCCAGCAGCGACAGGACGAAAAACATTCAGTACTTC
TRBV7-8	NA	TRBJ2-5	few	CASRRQASFQETQYF	TGTGCCAGCCGGAGACAGGCCTCTTTCCAAGAGACCCAGTACTTC
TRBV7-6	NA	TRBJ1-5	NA	CASSLGPRQLNQPQHF	TGTGCCAGCAGCTTAGGGCCTAGGCAGCTCAATCAGCCCCAGCATTTT